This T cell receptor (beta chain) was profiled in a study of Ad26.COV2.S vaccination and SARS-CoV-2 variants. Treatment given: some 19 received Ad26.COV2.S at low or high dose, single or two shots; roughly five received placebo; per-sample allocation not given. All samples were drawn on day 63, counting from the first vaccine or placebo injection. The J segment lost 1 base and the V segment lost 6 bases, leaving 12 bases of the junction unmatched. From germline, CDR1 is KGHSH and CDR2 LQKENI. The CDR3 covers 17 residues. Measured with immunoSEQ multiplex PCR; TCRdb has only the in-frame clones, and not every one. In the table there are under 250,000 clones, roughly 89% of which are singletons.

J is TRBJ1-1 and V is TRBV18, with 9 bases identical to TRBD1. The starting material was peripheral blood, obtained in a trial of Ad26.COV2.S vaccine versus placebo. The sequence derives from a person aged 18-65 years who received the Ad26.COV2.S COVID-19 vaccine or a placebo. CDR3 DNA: TGTGCCAGCTCCCGATCCGGGACAGGGCTGACGAACACTGAAGCTTTCTTT. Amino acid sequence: CASSRSGTGLTNTEAFF.